The 6 T cell receptor beta chains below all came from one sample that was sequenced in a study of T cell responses to AZD1222 COVID-19 vaccine. Sequencing was performed with immunoSEQ multiplex PCR; in TCRdb, only in-frame clones are kept and a portion is missing. This table has about 150,000 clones, about nine tenths appearing once. Specimen: peripheral blood, collected on day 0 of AZD1222 vaccination. The receptors originated from an adult in good health.

The gene calls are TRBV18 and TRBJ2-1, with 12 bases identical to TRBD2. The CDR3 contains 15 residues. Looked up from germline, CDR1 is KGHSH and CDR2 is LQKENI. Trimming removed 10 bases from V and 1 base from J; junction bases left unmatched: 5. The CDR3 region is CATSSGRASYNEQFF. CDR3 bases: TGTGCCACCTCTAGCGGGAGGGCGTCCTACAATGAGCAGTTCTTC.

The chain uses TRBV12-3 or TRBV12-4 and TRBJ1-5; no firm D call. This CDR3 spans 12 amino acids. V lost 6 bases and J 5 bases, leaving 8 bases between the germline ends. In DNA, the CDR3 is TGTGCCAGCAGCTCAAATTATCAGCCCCAGCATTTT. Translating gives CASSSNYQPQHF.

The genes are TRBV6-5 and TRBJ1-4, with D maybe TRBD1 (5 bases). The V end was cut by 7 bases, the J end by 7 bases, with 16 bases between. Germline V gene sequence: CDR1 MNHEY, CDR2 SVGAGI. This CDR3 is built from 14 residues. In nucleotides, the CDR3 is TGTGCCAGCAAAAGGTCCGACAGTCGTGAAAAACTGTTTTTT. It yields the protein CASKRSDSREKLFF.

The genes are TRBV28 and TRBJ2-6, with D uncertain. CDR1 MDHEN and CDR2 SYDVKM come from the germline V gene. The V and J ends lost 3 bases and 0 bases respectively, with 0 bases between them. The CDR3 totals 13 residues. As DNA, the CDR3 is TGTGCCAGCAGTTTCTCTGGGGCCAACGTCCTGACTTTC. Protein product: CASSFSGANVLTF.

The V call is TRBV9, the J call TRBJ1-2; possibly TRBD1 for D (5 bases). The CDR3 runs to 15 residues. V lost 0 bases and J lost 0, with 9 bases in between. Germline lookup yields CDR1 SGDLS and CDR2 YYNGEE. This CDR3 reads CASSVGGDPNYGYTF. The CDR3 DNA reads TGTGCCAGCAGCGTAGGCGGGGACCCTAACTATGGCTACACCTTC.

This clone was detected a few times. This rearrangement joins TRBV19 to TRBJ1-2, with a weak D call TRBD1 (6 bases). This CDR3 spans 13 amino acids. The germline gives CDR1 LNHDA, CDR2 SQIVND (reference sequence). V was cut by 7 bases and J by 8 bases, with 17 bases left in between. Here the CDR3 reads CASTGGGTGGYTF. In DNA form, the CDR3 reads TGTGCCAGTACTGGGGGGGGCACAGGCGGCTACACCTTC. Full variable domain (outside the CDR3, taken from reference TRBV19 and TRBJ1-2): DGGITQSPKYLFRKEGQNVTLSCEQNLNHDAMYWYRQDPGQGLRLIYYSQIVNDFQKGDIAEGYSVSREKKESFPLTVTSAQKNPTAFYLCASTGGGTGGYTFGSGTRLTVV.